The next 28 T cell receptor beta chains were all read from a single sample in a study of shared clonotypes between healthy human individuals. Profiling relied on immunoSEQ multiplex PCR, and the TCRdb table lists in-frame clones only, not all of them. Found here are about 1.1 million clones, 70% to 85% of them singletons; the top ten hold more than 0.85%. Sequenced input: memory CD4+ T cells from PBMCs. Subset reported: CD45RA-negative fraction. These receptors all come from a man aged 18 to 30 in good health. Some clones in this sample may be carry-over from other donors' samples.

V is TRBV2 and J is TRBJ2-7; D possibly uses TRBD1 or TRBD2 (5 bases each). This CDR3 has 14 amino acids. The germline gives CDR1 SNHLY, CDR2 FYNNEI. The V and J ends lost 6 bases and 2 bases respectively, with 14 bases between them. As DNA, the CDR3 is TGTGCCAGCAGATCTAGGGACGGTACCTACGAGCAGTACTTC. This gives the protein CASRSRDGTYEQYF.

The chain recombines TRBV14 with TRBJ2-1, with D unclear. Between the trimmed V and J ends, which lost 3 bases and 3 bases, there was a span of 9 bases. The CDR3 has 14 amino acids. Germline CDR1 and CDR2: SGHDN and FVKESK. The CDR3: CASSQNWIYNEQFF. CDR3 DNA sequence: TGTGCCAGCAGCCAGAACTGGATCTACAATGAGCAGTTCTTC.

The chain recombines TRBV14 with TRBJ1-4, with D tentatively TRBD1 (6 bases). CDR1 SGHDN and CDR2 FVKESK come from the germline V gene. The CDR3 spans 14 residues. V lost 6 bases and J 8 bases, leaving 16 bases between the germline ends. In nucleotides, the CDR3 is TGTGCCAGCAGTTCGTCTCAGGGGAGGGAAAAACTGTTTTTT. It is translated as CASSSSQGREKLFF.

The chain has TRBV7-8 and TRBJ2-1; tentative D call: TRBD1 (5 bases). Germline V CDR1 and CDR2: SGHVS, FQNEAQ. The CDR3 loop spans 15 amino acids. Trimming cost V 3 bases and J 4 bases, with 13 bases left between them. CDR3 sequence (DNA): TGTGCCAGCAGCTTTCGACAGTTTAATTACAATGAGCAGTTCTTC. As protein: CASSFRQFNYNEQFF.

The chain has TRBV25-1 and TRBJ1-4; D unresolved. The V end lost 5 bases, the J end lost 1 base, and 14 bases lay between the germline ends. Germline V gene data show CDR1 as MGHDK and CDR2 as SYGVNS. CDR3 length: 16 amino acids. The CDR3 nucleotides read TGTGCCAGCAGTCGGAATTTCGGTGGAACTAATGAAAAACTGTTTTTT. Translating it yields CASSRNFGGTNEKLFF. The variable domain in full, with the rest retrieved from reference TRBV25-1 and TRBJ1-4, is EADIYQTPRYLVIGTGKKITLECSQTMGHDKMYWYQQDPGMELHLIHYSYGVNSTEKGDLSSESTVSRIRTEHFPLTLESARPSHTSQYLCASSRNFGGTNEKLFFGSGTQLSVL.

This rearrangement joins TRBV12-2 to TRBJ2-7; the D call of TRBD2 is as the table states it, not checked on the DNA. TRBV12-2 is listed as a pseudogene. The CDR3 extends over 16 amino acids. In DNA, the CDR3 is TGTGCAAGTCGCTTATTGGGATCTGGACTATGGAACGAGCAGTACTTC. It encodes CASRLLGSGLWNEQYF.

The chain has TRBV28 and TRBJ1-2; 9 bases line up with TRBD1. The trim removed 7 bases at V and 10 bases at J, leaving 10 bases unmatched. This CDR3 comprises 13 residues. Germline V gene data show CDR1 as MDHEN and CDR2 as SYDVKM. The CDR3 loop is CASTTGGRRFYTF. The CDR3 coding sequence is TGTGCCAGCACCACAGGGGGCCGGAGGTTCTACACCTTC.

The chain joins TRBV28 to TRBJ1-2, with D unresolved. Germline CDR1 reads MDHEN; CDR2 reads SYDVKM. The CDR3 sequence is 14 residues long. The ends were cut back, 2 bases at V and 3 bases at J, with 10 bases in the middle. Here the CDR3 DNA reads TGTGCCAGCAGTTTAGGTGGCACATACTATGGCTACACCTTC. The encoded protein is CASSLGGTYYGYTF.

CDR3 nucleotides: TGTGCCAGTAGTACCGGACAGTCCAGGGTAAATGAGCAGTTCTTC. This translates into CASSTGQSRVNEQFF. The rearrangement joins TRBV19 to TRBJ2-1; TRBD1 is a possible D gene (6 bases). Germline V gives CDR1 LNHDA, CDR2 SQIVND (reference sequence). Trimming took 4 bases from V and 7 from J, leaving 17 bases between them. CDR3 size: 15 residues.

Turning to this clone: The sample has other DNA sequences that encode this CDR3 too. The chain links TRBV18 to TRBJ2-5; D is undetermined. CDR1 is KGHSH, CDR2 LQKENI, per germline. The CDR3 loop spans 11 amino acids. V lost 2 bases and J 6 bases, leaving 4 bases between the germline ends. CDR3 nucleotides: TGTGCCAGCTCACCAGGGCAGACCCAGTACTTC. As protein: CASSPGQTQYF.

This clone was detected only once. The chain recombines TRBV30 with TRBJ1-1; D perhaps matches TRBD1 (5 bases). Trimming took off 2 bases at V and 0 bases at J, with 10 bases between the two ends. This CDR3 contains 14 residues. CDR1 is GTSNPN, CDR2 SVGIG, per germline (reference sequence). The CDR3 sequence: CAWSPTALNTEAFF. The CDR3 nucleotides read TGTGCCTGGAGTCCGACAGCCTTGAACACTGAAGCTTTCTTT.

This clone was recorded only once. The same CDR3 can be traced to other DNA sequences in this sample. DNA for the CDR3: TGCGCCAGCAGTCGGGGACAAAGCTCCTACAATGAGCAGTTCTTC. Protein product: CASSRGQSSYNEQFF. This sequence joins TRBV5-1 and TRBJ2-1, with a weak D call TRBD1 (6 bases). V lost 5 bases and J 0 bases, leaving 12 bases between the germline ends. Germline V gene lookup returns CDR1 SGHRS and CDR2 YFSETQ. CDR3 size: 15 residues. Full variable domain (rest looked up from reference TRBV5-1 and TRBJ2-1): KAGVTQTPRYLIKTRGQQVTLSCSPISGHRSVSWYQQTPGQGLQFLFEYFSETQRNKGNFPGRFSGRQFSNSRSEMNVSTLELGDSALYLCASSRGQSSYNEQFFGPGTRLTVL.

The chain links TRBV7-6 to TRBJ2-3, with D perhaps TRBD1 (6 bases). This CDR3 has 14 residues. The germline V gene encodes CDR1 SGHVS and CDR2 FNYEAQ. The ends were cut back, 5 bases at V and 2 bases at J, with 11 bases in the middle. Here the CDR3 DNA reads TGTGCCAGCAGCCGGGACACATACACAGATACGCAGTATTTT. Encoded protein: CASSRDTYTDTQYF.

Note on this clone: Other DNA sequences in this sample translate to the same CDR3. The CDR3 sequence is CASSLGTDTQYF. CDR3 bases: TGTGCCAGCAGTTTGGGCACAGATACGCAGTATTTT. The rearrangement uses TRBV28 and TRBJ2-3; D call uncertain. Germline-derived CDR1 and CDR2 are MDHEN and SYDVKM. CDR3 size: 12 residues. V lost 3 bases, J lost 1 base, and 2 bases lay in between.

The CDR3 DNA sequence: TGCGCCACCAATAACGGGGGTTTCGGCCAGCCCCAGCATTTT. It yields the protein CATNNGGFGQPQHF. The V and J genes are TRBV5-1 and TRBJ1-5; weak D call: TRBD1 (5 bases). Trimming left V 9 bases short and J 7 bases short, with 20 bases between. CDR1 is SGHRS, CDR2 YFSETQ, per germline. CDR3 size: 14 residues.

CDR3 DNA sequence: TGTGCCAGCAGCTCAGACAACGGACCTGGACTAGCGGGAGGGCCAGATACGCAGTATTTT. Its translation: CASSSDNGPGLAGGPDTQYF. The chain has TRBV7-6 and TRBJ2-3, with 15 bases that match TRBD2. The germline CDR1 and CDR2 sequences are SGHVS and FNYEAQ. CDR3 length equals 20 residues. J was trimmed by 4 bases and V by 4 bases; bases with no gene match: 15. Based on the CDR3 plus reference TRBV7-6 and TRBJ2-3, the full variable domain is GAGVSQSPRYKVTKRGQDVALRCDPISGHVSLYWYRQALGQGPEFLTYFNYEAQQDKSGLPNDRFSAERPEGSISTLTIQRTEQRDSAMYRCASSSDNGPGLAGGPDTQYFGPGTRLTVL.

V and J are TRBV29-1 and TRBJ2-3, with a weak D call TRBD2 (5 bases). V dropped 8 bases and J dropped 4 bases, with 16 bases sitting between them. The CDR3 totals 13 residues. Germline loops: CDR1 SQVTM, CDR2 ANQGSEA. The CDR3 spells CSQKGDRPDTQYF. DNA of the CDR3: TGCAGCCAAAAGGGAGACCGCCCAGATACGCAGTATTTT.

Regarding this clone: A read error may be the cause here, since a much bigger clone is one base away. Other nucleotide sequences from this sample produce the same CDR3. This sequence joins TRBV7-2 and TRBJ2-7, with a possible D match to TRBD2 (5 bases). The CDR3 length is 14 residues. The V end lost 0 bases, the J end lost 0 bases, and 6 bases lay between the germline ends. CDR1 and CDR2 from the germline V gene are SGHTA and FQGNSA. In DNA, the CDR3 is TGTGCCAGCAGCTTAGCGGGGAGCTCCTACGAGCAGTACTTC. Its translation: CASSLAGSSYEQYF.

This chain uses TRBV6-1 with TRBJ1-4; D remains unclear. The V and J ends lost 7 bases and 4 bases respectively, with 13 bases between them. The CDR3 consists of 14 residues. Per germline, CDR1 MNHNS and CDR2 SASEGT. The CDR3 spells CASTEGSYNEKLFF. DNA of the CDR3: TGTGCCAGCACCGAGGGCAGCTATAATGAAAAACTGTTTTTT.

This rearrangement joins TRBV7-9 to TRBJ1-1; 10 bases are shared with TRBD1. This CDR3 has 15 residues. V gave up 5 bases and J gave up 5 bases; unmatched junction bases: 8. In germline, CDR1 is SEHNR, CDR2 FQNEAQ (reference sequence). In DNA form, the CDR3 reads TGTGCCAGCAGCACCGACAGGGGGCAGGAGACTGAAGCTTTCTTT. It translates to CASSTDRGQETEAFF.

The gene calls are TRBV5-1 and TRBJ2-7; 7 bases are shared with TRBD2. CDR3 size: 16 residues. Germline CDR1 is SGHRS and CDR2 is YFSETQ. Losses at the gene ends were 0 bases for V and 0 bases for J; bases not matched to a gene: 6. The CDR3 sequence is CASSLGPSGNSYEQYF. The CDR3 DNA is TGCGCCAGCAGCTTGGGTCCTAGCGGTAACTCCTACGAGCAGTACTTC.

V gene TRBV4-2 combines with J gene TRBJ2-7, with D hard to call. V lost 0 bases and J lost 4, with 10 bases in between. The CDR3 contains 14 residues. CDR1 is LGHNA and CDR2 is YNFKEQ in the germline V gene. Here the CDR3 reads CASSQELAEYEQYF. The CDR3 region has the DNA TGTGCCAGCAGCCAAGAACTGGCGGAGTACGAGCAGTACTTC.

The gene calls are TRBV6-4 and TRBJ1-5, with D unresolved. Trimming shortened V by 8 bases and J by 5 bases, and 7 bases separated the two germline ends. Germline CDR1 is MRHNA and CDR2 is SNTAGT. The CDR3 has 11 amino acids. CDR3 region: CASALYQPQHF. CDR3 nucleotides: TGTGCCAGCGCCCTGTATCAGCCCCAGCATTTT.

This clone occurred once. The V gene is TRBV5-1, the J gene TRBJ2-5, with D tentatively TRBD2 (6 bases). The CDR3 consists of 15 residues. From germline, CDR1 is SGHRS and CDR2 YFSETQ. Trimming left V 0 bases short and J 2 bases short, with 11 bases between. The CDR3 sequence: CASSLGVAVQETQYF. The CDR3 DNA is TGCGCCAGCAGCTTGGGTGTAGCGGTACAAGAGACCCAGTACTTC. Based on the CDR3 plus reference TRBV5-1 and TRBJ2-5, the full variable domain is KAGVTQTPRYLIKTRGQQVTLSCSPISGHRSVSWYQQTPGQGLQFLFEYFSETQRNKGNFPGRFSGRQFSNSRSEMNVSTLELGDSALYLCASSLGVAVQETQYFGPGTRLLVL.

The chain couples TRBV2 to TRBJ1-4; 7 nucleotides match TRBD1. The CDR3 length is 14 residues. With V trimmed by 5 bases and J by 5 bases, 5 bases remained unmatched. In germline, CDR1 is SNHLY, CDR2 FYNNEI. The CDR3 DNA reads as TGTGCCAGCAGTAGCACGGGACAGAATGAAAAACTGTTTTTT. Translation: CASSSTGQNEKLFF.

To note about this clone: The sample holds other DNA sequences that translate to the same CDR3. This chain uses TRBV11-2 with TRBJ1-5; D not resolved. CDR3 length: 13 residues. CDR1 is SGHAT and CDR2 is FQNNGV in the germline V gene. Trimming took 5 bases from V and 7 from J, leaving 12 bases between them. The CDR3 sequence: CASSPDGDQPQHF. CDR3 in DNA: TGTGCCAGCAGCCCCGATGGAGACCAGCCCCAGCATTTT.

The CDR3 coding sequence is TGTGCCAGCAGTTTTCCCCGGGGACAGGGGGCGGGATATGGCTACACCTTC. Amino acids: CASSFPRGQGAGYGYTF. V gene TRBV28 combines with J gene TRBJ1-2, with TRBD1 identical over 12 bases. The germline V gene encodes CDR1 MDHEN and CDR2 SYDVKM. This CDR3 is built from 17 residues. Trimming took 3 bases from V and 5 from J; bases not matched to a gene: 10.

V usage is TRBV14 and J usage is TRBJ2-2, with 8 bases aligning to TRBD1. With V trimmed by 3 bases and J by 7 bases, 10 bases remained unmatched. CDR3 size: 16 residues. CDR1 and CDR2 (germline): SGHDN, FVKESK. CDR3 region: CASSQRTGSGYGELFF. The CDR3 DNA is TGTGCCAGCAGCCAGCGGACAGGGTCTGGTTACGGGGAGCTGTTTTTT.